What follows describes a single T cell receptor beta chain. The data originate from a study of blood T cell repertoires in COVID-19. Method: immunoSEQ multiplex PCR; TCRdb's copy keeps in-frame clones and lacks some. The sample records about 300,000 clones, approximately 90% being singletons. While infection was still active, Seattle patients were enrolled and then followed longitudinally. Germline V gives CDR1 SGDLS, CDR2 YYNGEE. V lost 3 bases and J lost 4, with 14 bases in between. The CDR3 spans 15 residues. This chain connects TRBV9 to TRBJ1-3; D might be TRBD1 (5 bases). The sequence came from a woman under 40 with COVID-19, enrolled during active disease. Sequenced input: peripheral blood. The CDR3 region is CASSASGTRGNTIYF. In DNA, the CDR3 is TGTGCCAGCAGCGCCTCAGGGACTCGGGGAAACACCATATATTTT.